Sequencing of this T cell receptor beta chain was carried out in a study of identical twins. Points from the study as a whole: Cord blood beta clonotypes that were abundant carried fewer insertions, and memory repertoires showed no such trend.

Trimming pared 6 bases from V and 6 bases from J, leaving 14 bases between. The germline V gene has CDR1 MNHEY and CDR2 SMNVEV (reference sequence). There are 14 residues in the CDR3. TCRdb called the 5' RACE reads again in MiXCR, with one record for every CDR3 protein. The profile shows around 250,000 distinct CDR3 sequences, 5% to 7% of them singletons. This clonotype has ten or more counts. What it binds is not known. These sequences were also reported in another study, on T cells expressing NK-cell markers.

This chain uses TRBV27 with TRBJ1-4; no firm D call. The clonotype originates from a woman aged 18-30 years in good health. Sequenced input: CD8+ T cells sorted from blood. The CDR3 DNA reads as TGTGCCAGCAGGGGCCTTGGGTTGGATGAAAAACTGTTTTTT. Protein product: CASRGLGLDEKLFF.